Listed here are 19 T cell receptor beta chains from one sample, sequenced in a study of blood T cells in healthy people across ages. A J-beta primer mix and a sample-barcoded 5' primer were used in a second PCR of about 7 to 12 cycles. MiXCR, run by TCRdb on the 5' RACE reads, gives a single entry per CDR3 protein. The repertoire holds almost 550,000 distinct CDR3 sequences, with around 24% as singletons. The sample was also reused in another study, on T cells of mothers and their children.

Sequenced input: blood. The receptors were sampled from a boy aged 5 to 17 in good health.

This clonotype was counted only a few times. The CDR3 nucleotides are TGCGCCAGCAGCCAAGATCTCACAGGTTTATTCACAGATACGCAGTATTTT. Encoded protein: CASSQDLTGLFTDTQYF. The chain combines TRBV4-1 with TRBJ2-3; TRBD1 is a possible D gene (5 bases). The V gene lost 0 bases and the J gene lost 2 bases, with 15 bases spanning the gap. Germline CDR1 is MGHRA and CDR2 is YSYEKL. This CDR3 is 17 amino acids long.

CDR3 coding DNA: TGTGCCAGCAGCCCAGACAGGGGCTCATATCCTCAGACCCAGTACTTC. Amino acid sequence: CASSPDRGSYPQTQYF. This chain uses TRBV7-2 with TRBJ2-5, with 8 bases that match TRBD1. The trim removed 5 bases at V and 6 bases at J, leaving 14 bases unmatched. The CDR3 runs to 16 residues. Germline lookup yields CDR1 SGHTA and CDR2 FQGNSA.

This rearrangement joins TRBV29-1 to TRBJ1-5, with 7 bases matching TRBD1. J lost 4 bases, V lost 6 bases, and 6 bases had no gene match. This CDR3 has 13 residues. Germline values: CDR1 SQVTM, CDR2 ANQGSEA. CDR3 amino acids: CSVQSGGNQPQHF. The CDR3 DNA is TGCAGCGTCCAATCAGGGGGAAATCAGCCCCAGCATTTT.

The table lists this clonotype with a few counts. J is TRBJ2-7 and V is TRBV5-5; TRBD2 is a possible D gene (5 bases). V lost 1 base and J 5 bases, leaving 10 bases between the germline ends. Germline V gives CDR1 SGHKS, CDR2 YYEKEE (reference sequence). This CDR3 region has 13 residues. CDR3 amino acids: CASSLRGSHEQYF. The CDR3 nucleotides are TGTGCCAGCAGCTTGCGGGGTTCGCACGAGCAGTACTTC.

The genes are TRBV29-1 and TRBJ2-1; tentatively, D is TRBD1 (6 bases). In germline, CDR1 is SQVTM, CDR2 ANQGSEA. This CDR3 has 14 amino acids. V was cut by 7 bases and J by 6 bases, with 19 bases left in between. As DNA, the CDR3 is TGCAGCGGGATTAATCATAAGGGGGTCAATGAGCAGTTCTTC. This gives the protein CSGINHKGVNEQFF.

This chain joins TRBV27 and TRBJ1-2, with D tentatively TRBD1 (6 bases). The germline V and J ends were trimmed by 5 bases and 4 bases, with 14 bases remaining between them. The V gene's germline CDR1 is MNHEY and CDR2 SMNVEV (reference sequence). This CDR3 contains 14 residues. CDR3 amino acids: CASSEAGAIYGYTF. The CDR3 DNA sequence: TGTGCCAGCAGTGAGGCGGGGGCCATCTATGGCTACACCTTC.

The V call is TRBV7-9, the J call TRBJ1-1; a possible D gene is TRBD1 (5 bases). There are 15 residues in the CDR3. The germline V and J ends were trimmed by 4 bases and 1 base, with 13 bases remaining between them. CDR1 is SEHNR and CDR2 is FQNEAQ in the germline V gene (reference sequence). DNA for the CDR3: TGTGCCAGCAGCTCGGAGGGGCTGGCGAACACTGAAGCTTTCTTT. It encodes CASSSEGLANTEAFF.

The chain has TRBV6-2 or TRBV6-3 and TRBJ1-1, with D unresolved. The CDR3 totals 13 residues. V was trimmed by 1 base and J by 3 bases, leaving 6 bases between them. From germline, CDR1 is MNHEY and CDR2 SVGEGT. The CDR3 here is CASSYWRDTEAFF. CDR3 nucleotide sequence: TGTGCCAGCAGTTACTGGAGGGACACTGAAGCTTTCTTT.

This chain joins TRBV6-1 and TRBJ2-1; TRBD2 matches at 7 bases. Trimming took 6 bases from V and 7 from J; bases not matched to a gene: 21. The CDR3 sequence is 18 residues long. Germline CDR1 is MNHNS and CDR2 is SASEGT. The CDR3 protein is CASSPTGPVAGDVNEQFF. DNA for the CDR3: TGTGCCAGCAGCCCCACCGGCCCCGTTGCGGGGGACGTTAATGAGCAGTTCTTC.

The chain links TRBV19 to TRBJ2-4; TRBD2 agrees at 10 bases. V shed 5 bases and J 6 bases; nucleotides not matched to a gene: 4. Germline values: CDR1 LNHDA, CDR2 SQIVND (reference sequence). The CDR3 is 14 amino acids. The CDR3 DNA is TGTGCCAGTAGTTCCGGACTAGCGGTAAACATTCAGTACTTC. Translated: CASSSGLAVNIQYF. Variable domain in full (rest from reference TRBV19 and TRBJ2-4): DGGITQSPKYLFRKEGQNVTLSCEQNLNHDAMYWYRQDPGQGLRLIYYSQIVNDFQKGDIAEGYSVSREKKESFPLTVTSAQKNPTAFYLCASSSGLAVNIQYFGAGTRLSVL.

The chain is built from TRBV14 and TRBJ2-1; D unresolved. The J call may be mistaken, given a closer DNA end match to TRBJ2-7. Looked up from germline, CDR1 is SGHDN and CDR2 is FVKESK. This CDR3 spans 12 amino acids. The CDR3 DNA reads TGTGCCAGCAGCCAAGTTTTCTACGAGCAGTACTTC. The encoded protein is CASSQVFYEQYF.

This clonotype appeared a few times. The V and J genes are TRBV20-1 and TRBJ1-1; D is perhaps TRBD1 (6 bases). The CDR3 contains 15 residues. Looked up from germline, CDR1 is DFQATT and CDR2 is SNEGSKA (reference sequence). Trimming cost V 2 bases and J 7 bases, with 20 bases left between them. In DNA form, the CDR3 reads TGCAGTGCTAGAAGTGGGGCGGTCGGGGGCCATGAAGCTTTCTTT. Encoded protein: CSARSGAVGGHEAFF.

This clonotype was detected many times. V is TRBV29-1 and J is TRBJ2-5; 9 bases map to TRBD2. Germline CDR1 is SQVTM and CDR2 is ANQGSEA. CDR3 length: 15 residues. V gave up 2 bases and J gave up 0 bases; unmatched junction bases: 4. The CDR3 spells CSVELAGKYQETQYF. The CDR3 DNA is TGCAGCGTTGAACTAGCGGGGAAGTACCAAGAGACCCAGTACTTC.

This clonotype came up a few times. The rearrangement links TRBV15 to TRBJ1-1, with D hard to call. Germline loops: CDR1 LNHNV, CDR2 YYDKDF (reference sequence). The CDR3 sequence is 13 residues long. Trimming took 0 bases from V and 3 from J, leaving 5 bases between them. CDR3 sequence reads: CATSRDSDTEAFF. Here the CDR3 DNA reads TGTGCCACCAGCAGAGATTCTGACACTGAAGCTTTCTTT.

This chain connects TRBV6-1 to TRBJ2-5; D unclear. The J call could be wrong; TRBJ2-7 is a better fit for the DNA end. The CDR3 spans 14 residues. CDR1 is MNHNS and CDR2 is SASEGT in the germline V gene. The CDR3 sequence is CASSVLTDGYEQYF. CDR3 nucleotides: TGTGCCAGCAGTGTGTTAACAGACGGCTACGAGCAGTACTTC.

V and J are TRBV10-3 and TRBJ2-7, with D perhaps matching TRBD2 (5 bases). CDR3 length: 14 residues. CDR1 ENHRY and CDR2 SYGVKD come from the germline V gene. V shed 4 bases and J shed 3 bases, with 13 bases lying between them. DNA of the CDR3: TGTGCCATCAGTGCCCAGGACGGGGACTACGAGCAGTACTTC. Residues: CAISAQDGDYEQYF.

The rearrangement joins TRBV20-1 to TRBJ2-1; D is possibly TRBD2 (6 bases). This CDR3 has 13 amino acids. V lost 5 bases and J 9 bases, leaving 17 bases between the germline ends. The germline V gene has CDR1 DFQATT and CDR2 SNEGSKA (reference sequence). The CDR3 reads CSARGFTSLEQFF. The CDR3 nucleotides read TGCAGTGCTCGGGGTTTTACTAGCCTTGAGCAGTTCTTC.

CDR3 sequence (DNA): TGTGCCACAAATAGCGGGAGTCACAATGAGCAGTTCTTC. Translating gives CATNSGSHNEQFF. J is TRBJ2-1 and V is TRBV7-2; 9 positions match TRBD2. CDR3 size: 13 residues. Germline assignment: CDR1 SGHTA and CDR2 FQGNSA. V was clipped by 10 bases and J by 5 bases; unmatched bases: 6.

The genes are TRBV4-3 and TRBJ2-3, with TRBD1 identical over 11 bases. The germline CDR1 and CDR2 sequences are LGHNA and YSLEER. J was trimmed by 4 bases and V by 0 bases; bases with no gene match: 3. This CDR3 is 16 amino acids long. This chain's CDR3 is CASSQDRTGGADTQYF. The DNA for the CDR3 is TGCGCCAGCAGCCAAGATCGGACAGGGGGCGCAGATACGCAGTATTTT.